This TCR beta chain stems from a study of cytomegalovirus exposure and HLA in healthy donors. The study, taken as a whole, reports: A list of about 160 TCR beta chains associated with cytomegalovirus was given. In the 90 to 150 validation repertoires, approximately 94% of cluster scores exceeded 0, per a later analysis.

There are 15 residues in the CDR3. The trim removed 8 bases at V and 3 bases at J, leaving 9 bases unmatched. Germline CDR1 and CDR2: SNHLY and FYNNEI. Clones were sequenced by immunoSEQ multiplex PCR, and TCRdb holds only the in-frame ones, with some missing. The sample has roughly 110,000 clones; about nine tenths are singletons. This clone is a singleton in its sample. Its antigen remains unknown. This sequence was found in a woman between 18 and 29 years old in good health and CMV-seropositive. This sequence joins TRBV2 and TRBJ2-3; 9 bases match TRBD1. The sequencing sample was made of PBMCs. This CDR3 reads CASVRPGQGTDTQYF. Written as DNA, the CDR3 is TGTGCCAGCGTCCGTCCGGGACAGGGAACAGATACGCAGTATTTT.